The entry below gives a single TCR beta chain sequence along with its context. CD45RO-negative cells were positively selected for CCR7, leaving out terminally differentiated effector memory CD45RA+ cells. The data originate from a study of shared clonotypes between healthy human individuals. This CDR3 is built from 16 residues. The germline V gene encodes CDR1 SGDLS and CDR2 YYNGEE. The V segment lost 4 bases and the J segment 2 bases; nucleotides outside the gene matches: 7. The table came from immunoSEQ multiplex PCR; TCRdb's copy has only in-frame clones and leaves some out. The sample has over 2 million clones, roughly 95% seen once.

The TCR originated in a man aged 18 to 29 in good health. The source material was naive CD8+ T cells sorted from blood. V and J are TRBV9 and TRBJ2-7; 12 positions agree with TRBD2. The DNA of the CDR3 is TGTGCCAGCAGCTCATGGACTAGCGGGGTAACCTACGAGCAGTACTTC. Its protein product is CASSSWTSGVTYEQYF.